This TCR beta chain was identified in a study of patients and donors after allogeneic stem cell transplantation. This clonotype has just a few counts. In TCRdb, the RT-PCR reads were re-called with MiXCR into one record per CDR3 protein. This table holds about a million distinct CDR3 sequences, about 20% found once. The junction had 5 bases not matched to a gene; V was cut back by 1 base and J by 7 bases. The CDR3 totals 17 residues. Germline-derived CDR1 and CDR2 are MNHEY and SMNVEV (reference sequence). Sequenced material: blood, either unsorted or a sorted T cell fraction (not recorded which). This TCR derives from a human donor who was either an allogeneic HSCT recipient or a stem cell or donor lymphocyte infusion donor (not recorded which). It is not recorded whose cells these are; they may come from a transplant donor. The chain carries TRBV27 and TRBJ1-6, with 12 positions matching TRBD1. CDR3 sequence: CASSLWGQGAQNSPLHF. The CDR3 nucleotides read TGTGCCAGCAGTTTATGGGGACAGGGGGCGCAGAATTCACCCCTCCACTTT.